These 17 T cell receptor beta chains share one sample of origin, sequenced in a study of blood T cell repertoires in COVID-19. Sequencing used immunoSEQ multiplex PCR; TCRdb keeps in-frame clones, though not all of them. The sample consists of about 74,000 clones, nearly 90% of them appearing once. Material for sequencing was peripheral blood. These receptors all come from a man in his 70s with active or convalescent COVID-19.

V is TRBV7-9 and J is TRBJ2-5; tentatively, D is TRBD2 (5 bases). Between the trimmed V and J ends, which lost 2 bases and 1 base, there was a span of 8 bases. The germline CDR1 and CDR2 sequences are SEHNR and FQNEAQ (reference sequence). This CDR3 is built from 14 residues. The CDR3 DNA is TGTGCCAGCAGCTTACGGACTGTCCAAGAGACCCAGTACTTC. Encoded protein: CASSLRTVQETQYF.

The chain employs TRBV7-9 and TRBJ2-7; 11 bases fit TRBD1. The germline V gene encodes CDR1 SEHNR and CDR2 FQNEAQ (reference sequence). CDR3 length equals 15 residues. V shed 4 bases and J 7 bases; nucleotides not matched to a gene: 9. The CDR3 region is CASSYRTGGAGEQYF. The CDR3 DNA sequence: TGTGCCAGCAGCTATCGGACAGGGGGCGCGGGGGAGCAGTACTTC.

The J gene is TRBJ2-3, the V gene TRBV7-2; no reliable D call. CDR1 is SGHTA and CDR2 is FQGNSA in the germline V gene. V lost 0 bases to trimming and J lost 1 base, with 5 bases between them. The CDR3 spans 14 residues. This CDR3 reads CASSLAARTDTQYF. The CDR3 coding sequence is TGTGCCAGCAGCTTAGCGGCCCGCACAGATACGCAGTATTTT.

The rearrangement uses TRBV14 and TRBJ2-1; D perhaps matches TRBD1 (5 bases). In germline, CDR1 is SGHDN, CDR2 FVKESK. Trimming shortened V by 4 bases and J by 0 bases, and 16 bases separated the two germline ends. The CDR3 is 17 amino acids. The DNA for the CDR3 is TGTGCCAGCAGCCCCCGACTTGGGGCGAGCTCCTACAATGAGCAGTTCTTC. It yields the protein CASSPRLGASSYNEQFF.

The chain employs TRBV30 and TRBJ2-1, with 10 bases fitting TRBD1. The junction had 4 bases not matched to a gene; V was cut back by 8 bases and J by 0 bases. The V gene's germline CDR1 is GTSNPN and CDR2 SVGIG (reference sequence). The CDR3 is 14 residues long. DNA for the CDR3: TGTGCCGTGGGACAGGGGTTCTCCTACAATGAGCAGTTCTTC. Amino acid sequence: CAVGQGFSYNEQFF. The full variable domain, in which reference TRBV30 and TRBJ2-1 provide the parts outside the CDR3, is SQTIHQWPATLVQPVGSPLSLECTVEGTSNPNLYWYRQAAGRGLQLLFYSVGIGQISSEVPQNLSASRPQDRQFILSSKKLLLSDSGFYLCAVGQGFSYNEQFFGPGTRLTVL.

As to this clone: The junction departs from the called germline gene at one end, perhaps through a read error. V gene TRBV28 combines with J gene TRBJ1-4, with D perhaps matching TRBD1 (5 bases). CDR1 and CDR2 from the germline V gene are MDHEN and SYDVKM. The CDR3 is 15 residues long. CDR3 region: CASSPQTEVKSLFAF. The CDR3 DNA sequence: TGTGCCAGCAGCCCCCAGACAGAAGTTAAATCCCTGTTCGCTTTT.

CDR3 DNA sequence: TGTGCCAGCAGCTTAGGCGGGTGGGATTCTGGAAACACCATATATTTT. This gives the protein CASSLGGWDSGNTIYF. This chain links TRBV5-4 with TRBJ1-3; no firm D call. Between the trimmed V and J ends, which lost 2 bases and 1 base, there was a span of 13 bases. Germline V CDR1 and CDR2: SGHNT, YYREEE (reference sequence). The CDR3 length is 16 residues.

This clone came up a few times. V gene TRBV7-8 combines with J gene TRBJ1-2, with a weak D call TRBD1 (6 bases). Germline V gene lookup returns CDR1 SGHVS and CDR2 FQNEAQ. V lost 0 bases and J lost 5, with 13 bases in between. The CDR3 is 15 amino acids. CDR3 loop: CASSLASGQIYGYTF. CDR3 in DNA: TGTGCCAGCAGCTTAGCTTCGGGACAAATTTATGGCTACACCTTC.

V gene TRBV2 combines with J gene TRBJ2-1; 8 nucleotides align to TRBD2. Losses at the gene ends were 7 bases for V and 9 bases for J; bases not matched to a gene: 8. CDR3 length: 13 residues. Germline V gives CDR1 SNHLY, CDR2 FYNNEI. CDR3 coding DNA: TGTGCCAGCACGCTAGCGGGCGGGGGTGAGCAGTTCTTC. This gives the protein CASTLAGGGEQFF.

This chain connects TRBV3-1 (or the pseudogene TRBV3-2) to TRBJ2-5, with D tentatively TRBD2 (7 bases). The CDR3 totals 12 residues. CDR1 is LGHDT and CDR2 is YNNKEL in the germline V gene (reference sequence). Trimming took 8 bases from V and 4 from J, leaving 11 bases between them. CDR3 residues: CASLGGVETQYF. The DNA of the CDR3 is TGTGCCAGCCTAGGGGGGGTAGAGACCCAGTACTTC.

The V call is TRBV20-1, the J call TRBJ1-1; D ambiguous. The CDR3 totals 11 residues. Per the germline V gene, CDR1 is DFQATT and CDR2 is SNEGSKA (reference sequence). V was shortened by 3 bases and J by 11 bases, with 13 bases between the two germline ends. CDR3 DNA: TGCAGTGCTAGCAGCCCGGGGAGGGCTTTCTTT. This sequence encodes CSASSPGRAFF.

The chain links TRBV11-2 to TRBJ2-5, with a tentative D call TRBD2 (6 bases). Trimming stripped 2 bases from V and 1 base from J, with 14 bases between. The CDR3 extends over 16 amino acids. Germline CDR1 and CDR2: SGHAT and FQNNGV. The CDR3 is CASSLRASALQETQYF. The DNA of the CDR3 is TGTGCCAGCAGCTTAAGGGCTAGCGCCCTCCAAGAGACCCAGTACTTC.

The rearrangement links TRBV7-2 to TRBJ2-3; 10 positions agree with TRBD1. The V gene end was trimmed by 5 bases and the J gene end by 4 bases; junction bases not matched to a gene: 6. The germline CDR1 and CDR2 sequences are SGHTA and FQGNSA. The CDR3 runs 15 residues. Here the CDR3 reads CASSPQTGGADTQYF. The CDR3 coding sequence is TGTGCCAGCAGCCCCCAGACAGGGGGCGCAGATACGCAGTATTTT.

Here the CDR3 reads CASSLSAGGREKLFF. The CDR3 nucleotides read TGCGCCAGCAGCTTGTCCGCAGGGGGCCGGGAAAAACTGTTTTTT. The chain is built from TRBV5-1 and TRBJ1-4; 8 nucleotides match TRBD1. V dropped 1 base and J dropped 8; count of bases not matched to a gene: 7. The CDR3 has 15 amino acids. Germline V gene lookup returns CDR1 SGHRS and CDR2 YFSETQ.

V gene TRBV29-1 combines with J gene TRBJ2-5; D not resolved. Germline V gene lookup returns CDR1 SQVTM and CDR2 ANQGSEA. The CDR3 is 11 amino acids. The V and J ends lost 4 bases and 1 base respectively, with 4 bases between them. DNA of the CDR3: TGCAGCGTTGCCTCCCAAGAGACCCAGTACTTC. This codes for CSVASQETQYF.

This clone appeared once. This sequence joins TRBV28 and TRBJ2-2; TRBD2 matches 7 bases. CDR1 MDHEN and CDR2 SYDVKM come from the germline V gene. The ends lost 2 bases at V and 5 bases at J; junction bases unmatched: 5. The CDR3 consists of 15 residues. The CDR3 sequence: CASSLIAGFTGELFF. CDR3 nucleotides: TGTGCCAGCAGTTTAATAGCGGGCTTTACCGGGGAGCTGTTTTTT.

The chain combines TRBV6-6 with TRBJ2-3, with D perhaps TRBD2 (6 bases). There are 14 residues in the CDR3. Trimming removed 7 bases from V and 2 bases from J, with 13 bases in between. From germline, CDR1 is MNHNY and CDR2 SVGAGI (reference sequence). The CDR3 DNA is TGTGCCAGCAAGGAAACGGGGGACACAGATACGCAGTATTTT. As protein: CASKETGDTDTQYF.